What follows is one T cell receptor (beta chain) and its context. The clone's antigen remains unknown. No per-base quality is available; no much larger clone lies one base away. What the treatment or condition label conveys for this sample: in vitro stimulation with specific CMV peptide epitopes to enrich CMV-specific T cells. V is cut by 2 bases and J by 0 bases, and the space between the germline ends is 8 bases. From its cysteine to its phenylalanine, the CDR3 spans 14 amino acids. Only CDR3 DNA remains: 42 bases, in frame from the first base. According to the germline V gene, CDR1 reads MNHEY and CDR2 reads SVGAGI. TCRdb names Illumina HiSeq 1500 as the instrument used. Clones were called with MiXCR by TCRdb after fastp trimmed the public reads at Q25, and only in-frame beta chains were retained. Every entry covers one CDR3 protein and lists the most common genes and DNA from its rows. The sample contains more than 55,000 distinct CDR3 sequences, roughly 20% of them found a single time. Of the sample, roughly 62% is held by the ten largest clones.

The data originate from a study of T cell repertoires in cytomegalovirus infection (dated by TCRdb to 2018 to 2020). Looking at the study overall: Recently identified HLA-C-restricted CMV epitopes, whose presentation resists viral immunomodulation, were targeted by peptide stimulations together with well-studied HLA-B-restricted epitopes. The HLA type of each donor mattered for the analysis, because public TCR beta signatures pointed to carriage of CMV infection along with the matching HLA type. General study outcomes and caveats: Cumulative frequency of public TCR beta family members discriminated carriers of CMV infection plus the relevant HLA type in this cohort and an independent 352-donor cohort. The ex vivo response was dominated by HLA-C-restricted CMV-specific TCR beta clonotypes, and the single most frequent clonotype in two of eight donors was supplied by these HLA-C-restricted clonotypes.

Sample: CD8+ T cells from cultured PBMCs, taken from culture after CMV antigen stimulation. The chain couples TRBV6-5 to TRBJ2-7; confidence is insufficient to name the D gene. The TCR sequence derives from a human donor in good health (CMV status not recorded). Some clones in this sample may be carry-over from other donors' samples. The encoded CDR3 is CASSYGVNSYEQYF. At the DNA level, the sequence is TGTGCCAGCAGTTACGGAGTAAACTCCTACGAGCAGTACTTC.